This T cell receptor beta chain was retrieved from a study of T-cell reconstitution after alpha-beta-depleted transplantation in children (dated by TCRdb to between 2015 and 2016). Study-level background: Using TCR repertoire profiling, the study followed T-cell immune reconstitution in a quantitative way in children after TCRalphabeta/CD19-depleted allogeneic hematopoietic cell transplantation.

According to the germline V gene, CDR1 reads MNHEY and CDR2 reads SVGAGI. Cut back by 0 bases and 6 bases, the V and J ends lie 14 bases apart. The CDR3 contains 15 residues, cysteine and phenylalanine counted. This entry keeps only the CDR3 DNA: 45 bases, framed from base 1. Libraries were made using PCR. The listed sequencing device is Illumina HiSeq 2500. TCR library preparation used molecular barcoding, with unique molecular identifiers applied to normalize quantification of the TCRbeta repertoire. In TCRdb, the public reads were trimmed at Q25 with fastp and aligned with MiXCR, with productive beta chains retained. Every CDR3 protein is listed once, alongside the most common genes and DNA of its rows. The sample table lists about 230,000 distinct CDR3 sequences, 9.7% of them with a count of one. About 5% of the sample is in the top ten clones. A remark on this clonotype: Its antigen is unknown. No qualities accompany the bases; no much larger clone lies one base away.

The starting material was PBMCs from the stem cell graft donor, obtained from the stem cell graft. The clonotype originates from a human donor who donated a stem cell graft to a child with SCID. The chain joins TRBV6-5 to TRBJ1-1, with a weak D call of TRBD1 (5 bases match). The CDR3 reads CASSYSSQGSAEAFF. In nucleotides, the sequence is TGTGCCAGCAGTTACTCATCCCAGGGAAGCGCTGAAGCTTTCTTT.